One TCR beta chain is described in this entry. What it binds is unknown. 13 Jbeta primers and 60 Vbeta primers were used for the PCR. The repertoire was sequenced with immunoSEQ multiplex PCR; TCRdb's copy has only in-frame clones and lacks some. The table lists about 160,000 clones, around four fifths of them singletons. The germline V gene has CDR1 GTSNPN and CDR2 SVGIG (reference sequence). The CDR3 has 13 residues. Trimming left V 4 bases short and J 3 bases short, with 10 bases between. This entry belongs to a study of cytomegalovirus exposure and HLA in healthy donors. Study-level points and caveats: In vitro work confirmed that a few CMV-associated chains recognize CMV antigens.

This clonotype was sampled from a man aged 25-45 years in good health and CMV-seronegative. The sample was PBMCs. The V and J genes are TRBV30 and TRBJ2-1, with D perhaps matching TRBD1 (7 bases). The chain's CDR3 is CAWNRGGYNEQFF. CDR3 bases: TGTGCCTGGAACAGGGGAGGCTACAATGAGCAGTTCTTC.